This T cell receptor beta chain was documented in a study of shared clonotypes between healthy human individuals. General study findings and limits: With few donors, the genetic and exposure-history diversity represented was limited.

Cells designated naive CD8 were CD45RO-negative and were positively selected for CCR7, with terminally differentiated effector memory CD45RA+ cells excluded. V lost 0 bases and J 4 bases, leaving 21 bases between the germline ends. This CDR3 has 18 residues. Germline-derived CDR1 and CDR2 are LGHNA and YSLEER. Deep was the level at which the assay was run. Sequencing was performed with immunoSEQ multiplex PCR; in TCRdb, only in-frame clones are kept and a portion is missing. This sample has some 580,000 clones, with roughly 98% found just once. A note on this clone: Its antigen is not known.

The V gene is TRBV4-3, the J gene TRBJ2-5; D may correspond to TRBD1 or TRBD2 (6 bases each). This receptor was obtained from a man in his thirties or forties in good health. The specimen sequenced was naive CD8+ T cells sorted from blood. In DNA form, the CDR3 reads TGCGCCAGCAGCCAAGATTGGAGGTCCGGGGGCGAGGGAGAGACCCAGTACTTC. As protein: CASSQDWRSGGEGETQYF.